The 28 T cell receptor beta chains below were found in one sample sequenced in a study of shared clonotypes between healthy human individuals. The assay was immunoSEQ multiplex PCR, and TCRdb's table has in-frame clones only and misses some. Here the sample spans over 850,000 clones, approximately 78% being singletons. Sequencing was done on a sample of memory CD4+ T cells from PBMCs. Sample subset: CD45RA-negative fraction. These TCRs come from a man aged 18 to 29 in good health. Some clones in this sample may be carry-over from other donors' samples.

The CDR3 coding sequence is TGTGCCAGCAGCGGACGACAGGTCCAAGAGACCCAGTACTTC. It specifies CASSGRQVQETQYF. This chain links TRBV7-2 with TRBJ2-5; D is perhaps TRBD1 (6 bases). CDR1 is SGHTA and CDR2 is FQGNSA in the germline V gene. V gave up 5 bases and J gave up 1 base, with 11 bases separating them. The CDR3 loop spans 14 amino acids.

The chain joins TRBV5-1 to TRBJ1-1; D ambiguous. V lost 0 bases to trimming and J lost 7 bases, with 13 bases between them. Germline-derived CDR1 and CDR2 are SGHRS and YFSETQ. The CDR3 contains 14 residues. The CDR3 spells CASSLEGVVSEAFF. CDR3 bases: TGCGCCAGCAGCTTGGAGGGAGTGGTTAGTGAAGCTTTCTTT.

The DNA of the CDR3 is TGTGCCAGCAGCCATTCCCCCGGGACTAGCATGAGAGATACGCAGTATTTT. Translating it yields CASSHSPGTSMRDTQYF. The V and J genes are TRBV11-3 and TRBJ2-3; 9 bases are shared with TRBD2. This CDR3 is 17 amino acids long. Trimming at V came to 5 bases and at J to 5 bases, leaving 14 bases not matched to a gene. Germline V gene lookup returns CDR1 SGHNT and CDR2 YENEEA.

This clone was detected once. The chain recombines TRBV13 with TRBJ1-2; tentatively, D is TRBD1 (5 bases). V shed 3 bases and J shed 4 bases, with 9 bases lying between them. The CDR3 extends over 13 amino acids. In germline, CDR1 is PRHDT, CDR2 FYEKMQ (reference sequence). CDR3 region: CASSFQGVYGYTF. The CDR3 region has the DNA TGTGCCAGCAGCTTTCAGGGAGTCTATGGCTACACCTTC.

The genes are TRBV5-6 and TRBJ2-3; 8 bases map to TRBD2. Germline V gene sequence: CDR1 SGHDT, CDR2 YYEEEE. The CDR3 is 16 residues long. The V and J ends lost 6 bases and 3 bases, in that order; junction bases with no gene match: 12. The CDR3 region is CASIRSGGGFTDTQYF. The CDR3 coding sequence is TGTGCCAGCATCCGGTCGGGAGGGGGTTTTACAGATACGCAGTATTTT.

Ten or more counts support this clone. The chain uses TRBV7-9 and TRBJ2-5; D is undetermined. The V end lost 5 bases, the J end lost 1 base, and 11 bases lay between the germline ends. CDR3 length: 14 amino acids. Germline V gene lookup returns CDR1 SEHNR and CDR2 FQNEAQ (reference sequence). As DNA, the CDR3 is TGTGCCAGCAGCCCAGCTGGGTTCCAAGAGACCCAGTACTTC. It yields the protein CASSPAGFQETQYF.

A few counts support this clone. In the same sample, other DNA sequences code for this CDR3. The rearrangement links TRBV11-1 to TRBJ1-5, with a weak D call TRBD1 (6 bases). Germline CDR1 and CDR2: SGHAT and FQDESV (reference sequence). V lost 1 base to trimming and J lost 0 bases, with 7 bases between them. This CDR3 is 15 amino acids long. This CDR3 is CASSLGTASNQPQHF. The CDR3 coding sequence is TGTGCCAGCAGCTTAGGGACAGCTAGCAATCAGCCCCAGCATTTT.

The V and J genes are TRBV5-8 and TRBJ2-6, with 7 nucleotides matching TRBD2. Germline CDR1 SGHTS, CDR2 YDEGEE. Trimming cost V 2 bases and J 0 bases; bases outside gene matches: 8. This CDR3 is built from 18 residues. The CDR3 is CASSFRLAVISGANVLTF. In nucleotides, the CDR3 is TGTGCCAGCAGCTTTCGGCTAGCGGTTATCTCTGGGGCCAACGTCCTGACTTTC.

The genes are TRBV10-3 and TRBJ1-1; 7 nucleotides match TRBD1. The CDR3 covers 13 residues. V was clipped by 6 bases and J by 6 bases; unmatched bases: 7. The germline CDR1 and CDR2 sequences are ENHRY and SYGVKD. This chain's CDR3 is CAISQNGQAEAFF. In DNA form, the CDR3 reads TGTGCCATCAGCCAGAATGGACAGGCTGAAGCTTTCTTT.

The chain employs TRBV27 and TRBJ2-1; D may be TRBD2 (5 bases). V dropped 6 bases and J dropped 7 bases, with 22 bases sitting between them. This CDR3 has 16 residues. CDR1 MNHEY and CDR2 SMNVEV come from the germline V gene (reference sequence). CDR3 residues: CASRDFGLAPLNEQFF. CDR3 nucleotide sequence: TGTGCCAGCAGGGACTTCGGTCTAGCTCCTTTGAATGAGCAGTTCTTC.

This clone was recorded a few times. The chain recombines TRBV19 with TRBJ2-1; possibly TRBD2 for D (6 bases). V dropped 2 bases and J dropped 9 bases, with 8 bases sitting between them. CDR1 LNHDA and CDR2 SQIVND come from the germline V gene (reference sequence). CDR3 length: 12 amino acids. The CDR3 DNA reads TGTGCCAGTAGTATACCGGGAGCTGAGCAGTTCTTC. It translates to CASSIPGAEQFF.

The chain joins TRBV5-6 to TRBJ2-7, with D possibly TRBD2 on 6 matching bases. Germline V gene lookup returns CDR1 SGHDT and CDR2 YYEEEE. The CDR3 has 15 amino acids. The V and J ends lost 1 base and 1 base respectively, with 12 bases between them. The CDR3 region has the DNA TGTGCCAGCAGCTTGATGTGGCGGGAATCCTACGAGCAGTACTTC. It encodes CASSLMWRESYEQYF.

The V and J genes are TRBV5-1 and TRBJ2-1, with a tentative D call TRBD1 (6 bases). From germline, CDR1 is SGHRS and CDR2 YFSETQ. The CDR3 loop spans 15 amino acids. V lost 3 bases, J lost 3 bases, and 13 bases lay in between. CDR3 protein: CASSSERTDYNEQFF. As DNA, the CDR3 is TGCGCCAGCAGCTCCGAACGGACAGACTACAATGAGCAGTTCTTC. The full variable domain, completed using reference TRBV5-1 and TRBJ2-1, is KAGVTQTPRYLIKTRGQQVTLSCSPISGHRSVSWYQQTPGQGLQFLFEYFSETQRNKGNFPGRFSGRQFSNSRSEMNVSTLELGDSALYLCASSSERTDYNEQFFGPGTRLTVL.

This chain joins TRBV7-3 and TRBJ2-3, with 8 nucleotides matching TRBD1. The CDR3 has 14 amino acids. Germline CDR1 reads SGHTA; CDR2 reads FQGTGA. V was pared by 5 bases and J by 6 bases, with 7 bases of the junction left unmatched. The DNA for the CDR3 is TGTGCCAGCAGCAAGGACAGGGTTGGGGATACGCAGTATTTT. It specifies CASSKDRVGDTQYF.

The V call is TRBV10-2, the J call TRBJ1-3; D may be TRBD1 (6 bases). V lost 7 bases, J lost 3 bases, and 13 bases lay in between. The CDR3 has 14 amino acids. Germline CDR1 and CDR2: WSHSY and SAAADI. CDR3 sequence reads: CASKSAGDGNTIYF. CDR3 coding DNA: TGCGCCAGCAAGTCCGCAGGGGATGGAAACACCATATATTTT.

The chain is built from TRBV30 and TRBJ2-2; no firm D call. V shed 4 bases and J shed 2 bases, with 8 bases lying between them. The CDR3 spans 13 residues. Germline CDR1 and CDR2: GTSNPN and SVGIG (reference sequence). CDR3 nucleotides: TGTGCCTGGACATTGGGAAACACCGGGGAGCTGTTTTTT. As protein: CAWTLGNTGELFF.

This clone was picked up one time. The chain joins TRBV4-1 to TRBJ2-7, with TRBD1 matching over 10 bases. V lost 6 bases, J lost 3 bases, and 8 bases stayed unmatched. Germline V gives CDR1 MGHRA, CDR2 YSYEKL. The CDR3 sequence is 15 residues long. The CDR3 DNA sequence: TGCGCCAGCAGTTACTCCGGGACAGGGGTCTACGAGCAGTACTTC. It yields the protein CASSYSGTGVYEQYF.

The gene calls are TRBV28 and TRBJ2-3; 11 bases fit TRBD1. The CDR3 totals 12 residues. The germline V gene has CDR1 MDHEN and CDR2 SYDVKM. The ends lost 6 bases at V and 14 bases at J; junction bases unmatched: 7. CDR3 sequence reads: CASSPPGQGGYF. CDR3 bases: TGTGCCAGCAGCCCCCCGGGACAGGGGGGGTATTTT.

The J gene is TRBJ2-2, the V gene TRBV7-2, with D tentatively TRBD1 (7 bases). Trimming took off 3 bases at V and 7 bases at J, with 15 bases between the two ends. Looked up from germline, CDR1 is SGHTA and CDR2 is FQGNSA. This CDR3 has 15 amino acids. This CDR3 is CASSFTAGGIGELFF. CDR3 bases: TGTGCCAGCAGCTTTACGGCAGGGGGGATCGGGGAGCTGTTTTTT.

The chain's CDR3 is CATLGEPGANVLTF. In DNA form, the CDR3 reads TGTGCCACCCTAGGGGAGCCTGGGGCCAACGTCCTGACTTTC. The V call is TRBV28, the J call TRBJ2-6; the D call may be TRBD1 or TRBD2 (5 bases each). Trimming stripped 10 bases from V and 2 bases from J, with 12 bases between. Germline V gene sequence: CDR1 MDHEN, CDR2 SYDVKM. The CDR3 is 14 residues long. Based on the CDR3 plus reference TRBV28 and TRBJ2-6, the full variable domain is DVKVTQSSRYLVKRTGEKVFLECVQDMDHENMFWYRQDPGLGLRLIYFSYDVKMKEKGDIPEGYSVSREKKERFSLILESASTNQTSMYLCATLGEPGANVLTFGAGSRLTVL.

About this clone itself: The same CDR3 also results from other DNA sequences found in this sample. The chain employs TRBV28 and TRBJ2-7; D is unresolved. The V gene's germline CDR1 is MDHEN and CDR2 SYDVKM. The CDR3 totals 13 residues. The germline V and J ends were trimmed by 3 bases and 2 bases, with 8 bases remaining between them. CDR3 amino acids: CASSLSQTYEQYF. The CDR3 region has the DNA TGTGCCAGCAGTTTGAGTCAAACCTACGAGCAGTACTTC.

The chain combines TRBV5-6 with TRBJ1-3, with D perhaps matching TRBD1 (6 bases). Looked up from germline, CDR1 is SGHDT and CDR2 is YYEEEE. CDR3 length equals 17 residues. V shed 1 base and J shed 2 bases, with 16 bases lying between them. In DNA form, the CDR3 reads TGTGCCAGCAGCTTGCTGTCTTGGCCAGGGGCTGGAAACACCATATATTTT. As protein: CASSLLSWPGAGNTIYF.

The chain uses TRBV6-1 and TRBJ2-2; TRBD1 or TRBD2 may be the D gene (7 bases each). Germline CDR1 MNHNS, CDR2 SASEGT. V was pared by 0 bases and J by 0 bases, with 14 bases between. CDR3 length: 18 amino acids. The CDR3 coding sequence is TGTGCCAGCAGTGAAGCCCTCAGGGGGGGGGCGAACACCGGGGAGCTGTTTTTT. Protein: CASSEALRGGANTGELFF.

The chain employs TRBV9 and TRBJ2-5; TRBD2 matches 7 bases. V lost 1 base and J lost 4; bases outside the gene matches: 7. The length of the CDR3 is 15 residues. Per the germline V gene, CDR1 is SGDLS and CDR2 is YYNGEE. This CDR3 is CASSVLGLVGETQYF. DNA of the CDR3: TGTGCCAGCAGCGTATTAGGACTAGTGGGAGAGACCCAGTACTTC.

The chain combines TRBV10-2 with TRBJ2-5, with 7 bases identical to TRBD1. This CDR3 region has 13 residues. With V trimmed by 7 bases and J by 5 bases, 7 bases remained unmatched. Germline V gene sequence: CDR1 WSHSY, CDR2 SAAADI. The CDR3 nucleotides are TGCGCCAGCACCCCGACAGGGTCGGAGACCCAGTACTTC. It translates to CASTPTGSETQYF.

V is TRBV28 and J is TRBJ1-2; 8 bases are shared with TRBD1. V shed 6 bases and J 0 bases; nucleotides not matched to a gene: 18. CDR1 and CDR2 (germline): MDHEN, SYDVKM. The CDR3 has 19 residues. The CDR3 loop reads CASSPVGQGRSAANYGYTF. In DNA, the CDR3 is TGTGCCAGCAGCCCAGTCGGACAGGGTCGGTCAGCTGCTAACTATGGCTACACCTTC.

The table lists this clone with a count of one. The CDR3 sequence: CATQRQGADTQYF. In nucleotides, the CDR3 is TGTGCCACCCAACGACAGGGAGCGGATACGCAGTATTTT. The chain joins TRBV2 to TRBJ2-3; 7 bases fit TRBD1. With 10 bases clipped from V and 6 bases from J, the junction kept 10 bases outside the gene matches. Per germline, CDR1 SNHLY and CDR2 FYNNEI. This CDR3 has 13 residues.

Here the CDR3 DNA reads TGTGCCAGCAGCTTCGGGACAGGGGTCTACAATGAGCAGTTCTTC. As protein: CASSFGTGVYNEQFF. The chain is built from TRBV5-4 and TRBJ2-1; 10 nucleotides align to TRBD1. CDR1 SGHNT and CDR2 YYREEE come from the germline V gene (reference sequence). There are 15 residues in the CDR3. Trimming at V came to 2 bases and at J to 3 bases, leaving 2 bases not matched to a gene.